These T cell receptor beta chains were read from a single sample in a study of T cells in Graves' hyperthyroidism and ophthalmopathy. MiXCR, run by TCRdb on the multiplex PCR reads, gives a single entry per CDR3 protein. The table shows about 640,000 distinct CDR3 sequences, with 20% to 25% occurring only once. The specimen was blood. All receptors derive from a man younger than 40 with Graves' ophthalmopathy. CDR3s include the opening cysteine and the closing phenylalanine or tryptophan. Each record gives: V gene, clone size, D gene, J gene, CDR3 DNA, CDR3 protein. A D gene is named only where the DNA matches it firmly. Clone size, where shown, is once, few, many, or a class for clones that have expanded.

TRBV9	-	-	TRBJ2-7	TGTGCCAGCAGCAAGACCGATTTCTCCTACGAGCAGTACTTC	CASSKTDFSYEQYF
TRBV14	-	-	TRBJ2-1	TGTGCCAGCAGCCAGAGGCTAGAGTCAAACAATGAGCAGTTCTTC	CASSQRLESNNEQFF
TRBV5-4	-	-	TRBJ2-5	TGTGCCAGCTCCCCTCTGGGGCGGGGACGAGAGACCCAGTACTTC	CASSPLGRGRETQYF
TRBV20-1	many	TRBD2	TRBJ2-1	TGCAGTGCCCCTCGAGCGGGAGGGAACAATGAGCAGTTCTTC	CSAPRAGGNNEQFF
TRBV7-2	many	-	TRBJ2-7	TGTGCCAGCAGCCCGCAGGCCGGGGGAGCCTACGAGCAGTACTTC	CASSPQAGGAYEQYF
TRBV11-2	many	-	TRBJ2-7	TGTGCCACGAGGCCAACTGGGGAGACCTACGAGCAGTACTTC	CATRPTGETYEQYF
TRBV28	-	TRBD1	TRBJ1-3	TGTGCCAGCAGTCCTGGGACAGGGTCTGGAAACACCATATATTTT	CASSPGTGSGNTIYF
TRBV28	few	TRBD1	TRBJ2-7	TGTGCCAGCAGTTTAGTTGCTGGGACAGCCACCTACGAGCAGTACTTC	CASSLVAGTATYEQYF
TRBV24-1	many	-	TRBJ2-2	TGTGCCACCAGTGATTACTATGCCGGGGAGCTGTTTTTT	CATSDYYAGELFF
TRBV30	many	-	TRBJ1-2	TGTGCCTGGAGTGTCCACGGACAGACCTATGGCTACACCTTC	CAWSVHGQTYGYTF
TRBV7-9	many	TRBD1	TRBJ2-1	TGTGCCAGCAGCTTGCCCGGGGACAGGGTAAATGAGCAGTTCTTC	CASSLPGDRVNEQFF
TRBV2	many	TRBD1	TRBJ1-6	TGTGCCAGCAGGGAAGTGGGACAGGGGTTGGCACCCCTCCACTTT	CASREVGQGLAPLHF
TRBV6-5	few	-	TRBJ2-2	TGTGCCAGCAGTTACTCTCGGGTGGGCGGGGAGCTGTTTTTT	CASSYSRVGGELFF
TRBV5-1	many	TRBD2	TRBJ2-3	TGTGCCTCCTCCAGGGCGGGAGGCACAGATACGCAGTATTTT	CASSRAGGTDTQYF
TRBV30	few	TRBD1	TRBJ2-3	TGTGCCTGGAGTCGACAGGGGGCCGGAACAGATACGCAGTATTTT	CAWSRQGAGTDTQYF
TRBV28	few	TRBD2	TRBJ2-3	TGTGCCAGCAGTTTGCCTCCTGAGCCTAGCGGGAGGGTCGCAGATACGCAGTATTTT	CASSLPPEPSGRVADTQYF
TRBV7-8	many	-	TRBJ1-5	TGTGCCAGCAGCTTAGAGAGAACCAATCAGCCCCAGCATTTT	CASSLERTNQPQHF
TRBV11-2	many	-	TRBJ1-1	TGTGCCAGCAGCTTAGCGAGAGGGGTGAACACTGAAGCTTTCTTT	CASSLARGVNTEAFF
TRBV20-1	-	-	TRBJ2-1	TGCAGTGCAACGACTCCCTCGGCCTACAATGAGCAGTTCTTC	CSATTPSAYNEQFF
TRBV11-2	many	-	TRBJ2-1	TGTGCCAGCAGCTTAGATCCCGGCCCCAATGAGCAGTTCTTC	CASSLDPGPNEQFF
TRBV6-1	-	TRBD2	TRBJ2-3	TGTGCCAGCAGTGATATAGCGGGAGGGAGCACAGATACGCAGTATTTT	CASSDIAGGSTDTQYF
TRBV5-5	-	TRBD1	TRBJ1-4	TGTGCCAGCAGCCCTACAGGGGGCAGAGGTGAAAAACTGTTTTTT	CASSPTGGRGEKLFF
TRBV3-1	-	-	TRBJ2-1	TGTGCCAGCAAGTCCGGGAATGAGCAGTTCTTC	CASKSGNEQFF
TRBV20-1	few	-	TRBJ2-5	TGCAGTGCCACCCCTGGACCTCCCGGGACCCAGTACTTC	CSATPGPPGTQYF
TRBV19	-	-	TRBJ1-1	TGTGCCAGTAGTATGGGGGGATCGGAAGCTTTCTTT	CASSMGGSEAFF
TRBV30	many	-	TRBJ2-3	TGTGCCTGGAGGACTCAGCCAGATACGCAGTATTTT	CAWRTQPDTQYF
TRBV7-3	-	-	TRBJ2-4	TGTGCCAGCAGCGCCGGGGGTGGAGCCAAAAACATTCAGTACTTC	CASSAGGGAKNIQYF
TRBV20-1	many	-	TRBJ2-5	TGCAGTGCTAGACGGTGGATCCAAGAGACCCAGTACTTC	CSARRWIQETQYF
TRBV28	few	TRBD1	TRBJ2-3	TGTGCCAGCGGACCCGCATGGGACAGACGCACAGATACGCAGTATTTT	CASGPAWDRRTDTQYF
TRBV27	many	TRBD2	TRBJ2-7	TGTGCCAGCAGCCCGGGACTAGCGGGAGTCCACGAGCAGTACTTC	CASSPGLAGVHEQYF
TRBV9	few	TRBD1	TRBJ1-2	TGTGCCAGCACCCCGACAGGGGAACCCTTCGGCTACACCTTC	CASTPTGEPFGYTF
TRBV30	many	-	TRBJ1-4	TGTGCCTGGAGTTACAGCGATAGGACTAATGAAAAACTGTTTTTT	CAWSYSDRTNEKLFF
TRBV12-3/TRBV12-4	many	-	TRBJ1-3	TGTGCCAGCAGTTTACGGGACACTAGCTCTGGAAACACCATATATTTT	CASSLRDTSSGNTIYF
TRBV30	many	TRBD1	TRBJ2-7	TGTGCCGGGGACAGGGGGCTCTACGAGCAGTACTTC	CAGDRGLYEQYF
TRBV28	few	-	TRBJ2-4	TGTGCCAGCAGTTCGGATCGGACGGTGTTAGCCAAAAACATTCAGTACTTC	CASSSDRTVLAKNIQYF
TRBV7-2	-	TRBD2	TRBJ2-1	TGTGCCAGCAGCTATTCGGGGCTAGCGGGAACAAATGAGCAGTTCTTC	CASSYSGLAGTNEQFF
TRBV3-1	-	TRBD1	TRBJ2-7	TGTGCCAGCAGCCCTCACCAATACGGGACAGGGGGACGCTACGAGCAGTACTTC	CASSPHQYGTGGRYEQYF
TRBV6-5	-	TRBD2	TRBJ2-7	TGTGCCAGCAGTTACTTGGCTAGCGGGGGCACGGGGCAGTACTTC	CASSYLASGGTGQYF
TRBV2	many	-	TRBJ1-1	TGTGCCAGCACCAGGGAGAACACTGAAGCTTTCTTT	CASTRENTEAFF
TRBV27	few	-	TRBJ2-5	TGTGCCAGCAGTCCCCTACATAAGGAGACCCAGTACTTC	CASSPLHKETQYF
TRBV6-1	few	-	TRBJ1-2	TGTGCCAGCAGTGAAGCCTATCAGGGAAACTATGGCTACACCTTC	CASSEAYQGNYGYTF
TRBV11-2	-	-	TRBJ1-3	TGTGCCAGCAGCCTGGGACGCCGGAGCTCTGGAAACACCATATATTTT	CASSLGRRSSGNTIYF
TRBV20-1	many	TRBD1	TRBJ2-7	TGCAGTGCTAGAGATTTGTCGGGACAGGGGTACGAGCAGTACTTC	CSARDLSGQGYEQYF
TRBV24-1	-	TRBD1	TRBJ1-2	TGTGCCACCAGTGATGGGACAGCGGGTGGCTACACCTTC	CATSDGTAGGYTF
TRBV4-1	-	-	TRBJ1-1	TGCGCCAGCAGCCCAAGTTCGGTACGGGCGGACACTGAAGCTTTCTTT	CASSPSSVRADTEAFF
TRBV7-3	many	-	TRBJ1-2	TGTGCCAGCAGCTCTCTCGGGGGGCAGGCGTCGGGCTACACCTTC	CASSSLGGQASGYTF
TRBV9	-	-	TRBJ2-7	TGTGCCAGCAGCGGCGAGAGGGCTATTGTTCCCCACGAGCAGTACTTC	CASSGERAIVPHEQYF
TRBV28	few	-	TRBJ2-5	TGTGCCAGCAGTTCACGGGCGTACCAAGAGACCCAGTACTTC	CASSSRAYQETQYF
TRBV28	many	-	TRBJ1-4	TGTGCCAGCAGTCTCTACAGGGCAACTAATGAAAAACTGTTTTTT	CASSLYRATNEKLFF
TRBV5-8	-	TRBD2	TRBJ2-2	TGTGCCAGCAGCTCGGGACTAGCGGTCCTCACCGGGGAGCTGTTTTTT	CASSSGLAVLTGELFF
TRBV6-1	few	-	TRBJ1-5	TGTGCCAGCCTCGGGTCGGGACAGCCCCAGCATTTT	CASLGSGQPQHF
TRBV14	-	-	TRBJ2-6	TGTGCCAGCAGCCAAGATCCGGGGGGCGGAGACTCTGGGGCCAACGTCCTGACTTTC	CASSQDPGGGDSGANVLTF
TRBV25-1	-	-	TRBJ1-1	TGTGCCAGCAGTGAAGGGCAACACAAAGCTTTCTTT	CASSEGQHKAFF
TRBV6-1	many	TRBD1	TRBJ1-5	TGTGCCAGCAGTGGCAACAGGGGTATTTCGAATCAGCCCCAGCATTTT	CASSGNRGISNQPQHF
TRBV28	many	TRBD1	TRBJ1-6	TGTGCCAGCAGTTCCGTTGACAGGGGCGGTAATTCACCCCTCCACTTT	CASSSVDRGGNSPLHF
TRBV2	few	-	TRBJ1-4	TGTGCCAGCCGGCGGCGCCGGGGGGCCCTGACTAATGAAAAACTGTTTTTT	CASRRRRGALTNEKLFF
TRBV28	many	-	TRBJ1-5	TGTGCCAGCAGCCGGCCGGCCCAGCCCCAGCATTTT	CASSRPAQPQHF
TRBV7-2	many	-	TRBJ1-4	TGTGCCAGCAGCCCCAGCGCCGGCGTGGGGGAAAAACTGTTTTTT	CASSPSAGVGEKLFF
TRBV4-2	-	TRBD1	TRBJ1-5	TGTGCCAGCAGCCAAGATGGGACAGGGATCCAGCCCCAGCATTTT	CASSQDGTGIQPQHF
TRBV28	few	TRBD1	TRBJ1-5	TGTGCCAGCAGTTTGGGGGGACAGGCTCATCAGCCCCAGCATTTT	CASSLGGQAHQPQHF